This T cell receptor beta chain is drawn from a study of blood T cell repertoires in COVID-19. There are 15 residues in the CDR3. From germline, CDR1 is SEHNR and CDR2 FQNEAQ (reference sequence). The V and J ends lost 6 bases and 4 bases respectively, with 18 bases between them. Generated by immunoSEQ multiplex PCR, the TCRdb table keeps only in-frame clones and is missing some. The top ten hold 2.2% of the sample, which has some 250,000 clones, roughly 90% seen once. Sequences were obtained from peripheral blood. The sequence was obtained from a man between 25 and 39 years old who had recovered from COVID-19. V usage is TRBV7-9 and J usage is TRBJ1-2; D gene unclear. The CDR3 nucleotides are TGTGCCAGCAGTCAAAACCCGGCGGGGATCTATGGCTACACCTTC. Its protein product is CASSQNPAGIYGYTF.